The next 21 T cell receptor beta chains were all read from a single sample in a study of response to subunit inactivated influenza vaccine. TCRdb re-called the RT-PCR reads with MiXCR, one entry per CDR3 protein. The top ten hold under 10% of the sample, which has about 240,000 distinct CDR3 sequences, 10% to 15% seen once. Material: non-naive T cells sorted from PBMCs, obtained less than 15 days before vaccination. The receptors originated from a man aged 50 to 60 who received an inactivated influenza vaccine.

This clonotype was seen a handful of times. V and J are TRBV4-1 and TRBJ1-5; D possibly corresponds to TRBD1 (5 bases). Germline V gives CDR1 MGHRA, CDR2 YSYEKL. The CDR3 length is 16 residues. Deletions cut 0 bases from V and 8 bases from J, with 17 bases between. The CDR3 bases are TGCGCCAGCAGCCAAGATCGAGGCAGGGCCGGGGAGCCCCAGCATTTT. Protein: CASSQDRGRAGEPQHF.

The chain uses TRBV9 and TRBJ2-1; D is ambiguous. Germline V gene lookup returns CDR1 SGDLS and CDR2 YYNGEE. V was clipped by 0 bases and J by 3 bases, with 4 bases between them. The CDR3 totals 13 residues. CDR3 in DNA: TGTGCCAGCAGCGTAGGCTACTACAATGAGCAGTTCTTC. Protein sequence: CASSVGYYNEQFF.

The rearrangement links TRBV24-1 to TRBJ2-1; no firm D call. V dropped 2 bases and J dropped 0 bases, with 10 bases sitting between them. The CDR3 runs 16 residues. Germline CDR1 KGHDR, CDR2 SFDVKD. The CDR3 sequence is CATSDSARSSYNEQFF. The CDR3 region has the DNA TGTGCCACCAGTGATTCCGCCCGGTCCTCCTACAATGAGCAGTTCTTC.

This clonotype has at least ten counts. The genes are TRBV29-1 and TRBJ2-1; TRBD2 matches at 14 bases. The junction had 5 bases not matched to a gene; V was cut back by 6 bases and J by 7 bases. CDR1 and CDR2 from the germline V gene are SQVTM and ANQGSEA. The CDR3 sequence is 14 residues long. The CDR3 is CSVGGLAGVNEQFF. CDR3 nucleotides: TGCAGCGTGGGGGGACTAGCGGGAGTTAATGAGCAGTTCTTC.

The V gene is TRBV12-3 or TRBV12-4, the J gene TRBJ1-1; weak D call: TRBD1 (5 bases). V shed 6 bases and J shed 1 base, with 12 bases lying between them. CDR3 length: 14 amino acids. This CDR3 reads CASSAGTGNTEAFF. CDR3 coding DNA: TGTGCCAGCAGCGCCGGGACGGGGAACACTGAAGCTTTCTTT.

This clonotype was found a few times. The V gene is TRBV4-2, the J gene TRBJ2-3, with unresolved D. Trimming took 0 bases from V and 4 from J, leaving 8 bases between them. Germline CDR1 is LGHNA and CDR2 is YNFKEQ. The CDR3 extends over 14 amino acids. CDR3: CASSQESTADTQYF. Written as DNA, the CDR3 is TGTGCCAGCAGCCAAGAAAGTACGGCAGATACGCAGTATTTT.

The chain recombines TRBV29-1 with TRBJ2-5, with 11 bases that match TRBD2. The junction had 7 bases not matched to a gene; V was cut back by 6 bases and J by 1 base. This CDR3 is built from 15 residues. Germline CDR1 and CDR2: SQVTM and ANQGSEA. CDR3 DNA sequence: TGCAGCGTGACCGGGACTAGCGGTGTCCAAGAGACCCAGTACTTC. It yields the protein CSVTGTSGVQETQYF.

This clonotype was counted ten times or more. The V and J genes are TRBV5-1 and TRBJ2-5, with D unresolved. Trimming pared 1 base from V and 6 bases from J, leaving 10 bases between. The CDR3 has 13 amino acids. The germline V gene encodes CDR1 SGHRS and CDR2 YFSETQ. CDR3 bases: TGCGCCAGCAGCTTGAAGGATTTGCAGACCCAGTACTTC. It is translated as CASSLKDLQTQYF.

The rearrangement joins TRBV20-1 to TRBJ2-1, with D perhaps matching TRBD2 (5 bases). From germline, CDR1 is DFQATT and CDR2 SNEGSKA (reference sequence). V was cut by 1 base and J by 9 bases, with 10 bases left in between. The CDR3 runs to 12 residues. The CDR3 DNA reads TGCAGTGCTAGAGGGGCTGGGAGTGAGCAGTTCTTC. It specifies CSARGAGSEQFF.

At least ten counts were recorded for this clonotype. The chain employs TRBV29-1 and TRBJ2-1, with unresolved D. V lost 2 bases and J lost 4, with 12 bases in between. The CDR3 has 14 amino acids. In germline, CDR1 is SQVTM, CDR2 ANQGSEA. The CDR3 DNA reads as TGCAGCGTTGAAATCCAAACGACTTACAATGAGCAGTTCTTC. Translation: CSVEIQTTYNEQFF.

The chain has TRBV15 and TRBJ2-3; TRBD2 is a possible D gene (6 bases). CDR1 is LNHNV and CDR2 is YYDKDF in the germline V gene (reference sequence). V gave up 8 bases and J gave up 4 bases, with 22 bases separating them. The CDR3 extends over 16 amino acids. As DNA, the CDR3 is TGTGCCACCGCAAATCGGCTAGCCGGGAGCTCAGATACGCAGTATTTT. Translating it yields CATANRLAGSSDTQYF.

This clonotype was seen at least ten times. The V call is TRBV6-2 or TRBV6-3, the J call TRBJ2-2; TRBD2 might be the D (5 bases). Trimming removed 8 bases at V and 5 bases at J, with 12 bases between. Germline V CDR1 and CDR2: MNHEY, SVGEGT. The CDR3 loop spans 13 amino acids. The CDR3 bases are TGTGCCAGCGGCAGGAGGCAAACCGGGGAGCTGTTTTTT. Translated: CASGRRQTGELFF.

This clonotype has only a few counts. In DNA, the CDR3 is TGCGCCAGCAGTGAGTCTTTGGGTGAGCAGTACTTC. It yields the protein CASSESLGEQYF. This sequence joins TRBV10-1 and TRBJ2-7; D is undetermined. Germline CDR1 is WNHNN and CDR2 is SYGVQD (reference sequence). The V end lost 0 bases, the J end lost 7 bases, and 7 bases lay between the germline ends. The length of the CDR3 is 12 residues.

This clonotype was seen many times. The CDR3 nucleotides read TGTGCCACCAGAGGGACGTCCTACGGGGAGCAGTACTTC. Its translation is CATRGTSYGEQYF. The rearrangement uses TRBV15 and TRBJ2-7; D may be TRBD1 or TRBD2 (5 bases each). Germline loops: CDR1 LNHNV, CDR2 YYDKDF (reference sequence). V was shortened by 6 bases and J by 7 bases, with 16 bases between the two germline ends. CDR3 length equals 13 residues.

The genes are TRBV28 and TRBJ2-3; TRBD2 matches at 10 bases. This CDR3 has 15 amino acids. The J segment lost 3 bases and the V segment lost 5 bases, leaving 5 bases of the junction unmatched. Germline V gives CDR1 MDHEN, CDR2 SYDVKM. CDR3 in DNA: TGTGCCAGCAGTGAACATAGCGGGAGGACAGATACGCAGTATTTT. The encoded protein is CASSEHSGRTDTQYF.

This rearrangement joins TRBV3-1 to TRBJ1-2; 8 bases line up with TRBD1. After removal of 5 bases from V and 3 bases from J, the junction contained 2 bases not matched to a gene. The germline CDR1 and CDR2 sequences are LGHDT and YNNKEL (reference sequence). The CDR3 spans 13 residues. The CDR3 sequence is CASSKTGDYGYTF. CDR3 sequence (DNA): TGTGCCAGCAGCAAGACAGGGGACTATGGCTACACCTTC.

V usage is TRBV5-6 and J usage is TRBJ2-2; no definite D call. The CDR3 contains 13 residues. Between the trimmed V and J ends, which lost 1 base and 4 bases, there was a span of 5 bases. Germline V lookup: CDR1 SGHDT, CDR2 YYEEEE. The CDR3 sequence is CASSLLPTGELFF. The DNA for the CDR3 is TGTGCCAGCAGCTTGTTACCCACCGGGGAGCTGTTTTTT.

This clonotype was found many times. The chain recombines TRBV4-3 with TRBJ2-7; TRBD1 is a possible D gene (5 bases). Germline V CDR1 and CDR2: LGHNA, YSLEER. This CDR3 comprises 13 residues. V lost 0 bases to trimming and J lost 6 bases, with 9 bases between them. As DNA, the CDR3 is TGCGCCAGCAGCCAAGATCTGCAGGGCGAGCAGTACTTC. Its translation: CASSQDLQGEQYF.

The rearrangement joins TRBV7-2 to TRBJ2-7; possibly TRBD1 for D (6 bases). V dropped 1 base and J dropped 3 bases, with 10 bases sitting between them. Germline CDR1 is SGHTA and CDR2 is FQGNSA. The length of the CDR3 is 14 residues. CDR3 protein: CASSLEAGDYEQYF. The DNA of the CDR3 is TGTGCCAGCAGCTTAGAAGCAGGGGACTACGAGCAGTACTTC.

The chain carries TRBV20-1 and TRBJ1-5, with D maybe TRBD1 (6 bases). Looked up from germline, CDR1 is DFQATT and CDR2 is SNEGSKA (reference sequence). Trimming stripped 3 bases from V and 5 bases from J, with 20 bases between. The CDR3 runs to 16 residues. The CDR3 DNA sequence: TGCAGTGCTAGTGGGGAACGCGGCGGGGGGCATCAGCCCCAGCATTTT. Amino acid sequence: CSASGERGGGHQPQHF.

The chain couples TRBV18 to TRBJ2-2; D not certain. Per the germline V gene, CDR1 is KGHSH and CDR2 is LQKENI. This CDR3 comprises 15 residues. Trimming removed 2 bases at V and 0 bases at J, with 7 bases between. The CDR3 region has the DNA TGTGCCAGCTCACCATCACGGCCGAACACCGGGGAGCTGTTTTTT. Protein product: CASSPSRPNTGELFF.